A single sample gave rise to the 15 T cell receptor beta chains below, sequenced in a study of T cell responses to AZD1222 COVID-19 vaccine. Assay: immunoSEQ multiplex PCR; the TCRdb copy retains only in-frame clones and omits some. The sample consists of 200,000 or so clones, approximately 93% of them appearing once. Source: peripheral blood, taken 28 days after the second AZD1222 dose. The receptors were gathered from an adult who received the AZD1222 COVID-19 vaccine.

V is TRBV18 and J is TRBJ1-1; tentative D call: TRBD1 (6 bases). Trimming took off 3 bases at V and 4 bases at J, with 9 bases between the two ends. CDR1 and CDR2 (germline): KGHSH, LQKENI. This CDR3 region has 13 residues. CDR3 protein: CASSPGAITEAFF. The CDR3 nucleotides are TGTGCCAGCTCACCGGGGGCGATCACTGAAGCTTTCTTT.

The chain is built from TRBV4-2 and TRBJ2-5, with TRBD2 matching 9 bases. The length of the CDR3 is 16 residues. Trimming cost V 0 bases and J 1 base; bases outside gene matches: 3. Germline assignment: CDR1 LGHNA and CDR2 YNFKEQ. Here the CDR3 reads CASSQDVRGGQETQYF. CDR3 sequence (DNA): TGTGCCAGCAGCCAAGACGTGCGGGGGGGCCAAGAGACCCAGTACTTC.

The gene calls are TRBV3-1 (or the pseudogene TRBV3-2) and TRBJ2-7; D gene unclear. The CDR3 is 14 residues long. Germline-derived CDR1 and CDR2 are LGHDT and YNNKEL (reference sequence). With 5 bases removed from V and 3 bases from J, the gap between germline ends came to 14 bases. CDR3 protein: CASSTPGQDYEQYF. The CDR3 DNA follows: TGTGCCAGCAGCACACCCGGCCAGGACTACGAGCAGTACTTC.

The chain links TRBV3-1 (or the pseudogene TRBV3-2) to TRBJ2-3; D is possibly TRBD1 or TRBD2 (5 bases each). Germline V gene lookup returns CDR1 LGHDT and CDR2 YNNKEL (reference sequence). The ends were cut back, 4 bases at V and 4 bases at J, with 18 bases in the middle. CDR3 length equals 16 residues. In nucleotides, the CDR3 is TGTGCCAGCAGCCTTGGGACGCGCGCTGTTCCAGATACGCAGTATTTT. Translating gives CASSLGTRAVPDTQYF.

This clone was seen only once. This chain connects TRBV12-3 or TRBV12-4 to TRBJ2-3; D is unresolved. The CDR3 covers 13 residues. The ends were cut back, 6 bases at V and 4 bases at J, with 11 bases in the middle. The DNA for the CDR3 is TGTGCCAGCAGCCTCATGGGGTCAGATACGCAGTATTTT. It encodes CASSLMGSDTQYF.

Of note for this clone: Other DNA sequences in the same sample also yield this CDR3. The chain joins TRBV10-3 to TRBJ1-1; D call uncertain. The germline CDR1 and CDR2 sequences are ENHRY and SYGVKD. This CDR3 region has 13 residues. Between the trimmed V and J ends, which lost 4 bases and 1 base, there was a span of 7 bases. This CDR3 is CAISGSGNTEAFF. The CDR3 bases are TGTGCCATCAGTGGCTCGGGGAACACTGAAGCTTTCTTT.

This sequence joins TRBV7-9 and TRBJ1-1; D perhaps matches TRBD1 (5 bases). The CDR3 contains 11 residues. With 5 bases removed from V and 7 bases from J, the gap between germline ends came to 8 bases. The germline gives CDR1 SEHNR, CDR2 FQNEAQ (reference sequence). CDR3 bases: TGTGCCAGCAGCCGGGGGAATGAAGCTTTCTTT. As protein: CASSRGNEAFF.

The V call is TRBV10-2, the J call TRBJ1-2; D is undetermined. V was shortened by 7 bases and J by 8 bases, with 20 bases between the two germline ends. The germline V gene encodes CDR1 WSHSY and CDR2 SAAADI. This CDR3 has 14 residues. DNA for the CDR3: TGCGCCAGCACCTCGGGAGGGAGGATCTACGGCTACACCTTC. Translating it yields CASTSGGRIYGYTF.

DNA for the CDR3: TGTGCCAGCAGCCCCAGGCCGCCAGGGACGGATTCACCCCTCCACTTT. Protein: CASSPRPPGTDSPLHF. The J gene is TRBJ1-6, the V gene TRBV7-2; weak D call: TRBD1 (5 bases). This CDR3 is built from 16 residues. Deletions cut 5 bases from V and 8 bases from J, with 19 bases between. Germline V lookup: CDR1 SGHTA, CDR2 FQGNSA.

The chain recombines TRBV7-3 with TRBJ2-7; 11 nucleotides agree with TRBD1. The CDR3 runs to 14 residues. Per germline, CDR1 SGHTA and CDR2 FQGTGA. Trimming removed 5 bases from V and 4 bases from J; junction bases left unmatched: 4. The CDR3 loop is CASSPGQGGYEQYF. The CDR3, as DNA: TGTGCCAGCAGCCCGGGACAGGGGGGATACGAGCAGTACTTC.

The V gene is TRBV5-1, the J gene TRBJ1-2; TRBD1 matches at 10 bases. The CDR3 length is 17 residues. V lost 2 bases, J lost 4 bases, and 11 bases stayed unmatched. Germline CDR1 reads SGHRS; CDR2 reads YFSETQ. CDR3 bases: TGCGCCAGCAGCTTCCCCGGGACAGGGGTCGATAGCTATGGCTACACCTTC. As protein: CASSFPGTGVDSYGYTF.

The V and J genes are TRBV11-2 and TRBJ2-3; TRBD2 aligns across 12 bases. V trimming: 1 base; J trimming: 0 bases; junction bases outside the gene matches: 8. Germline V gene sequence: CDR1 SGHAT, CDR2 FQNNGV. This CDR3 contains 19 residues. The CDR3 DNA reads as TGTGCCAGCAGCTTAGTGATGACTAGCGGGGGCCCGAGCACAGATACGCAGTATTTT. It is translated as CASSLVMTSGGPSTDTQYF.

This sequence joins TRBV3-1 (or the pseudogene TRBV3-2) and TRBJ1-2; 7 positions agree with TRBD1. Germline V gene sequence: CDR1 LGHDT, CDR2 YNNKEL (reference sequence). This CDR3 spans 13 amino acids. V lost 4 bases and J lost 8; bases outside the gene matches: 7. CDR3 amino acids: CASSPRGRAGYTF. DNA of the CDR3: TGTGCCAGCAGCCCTAGGGGGCGCGCCGGCTACACCTTC.

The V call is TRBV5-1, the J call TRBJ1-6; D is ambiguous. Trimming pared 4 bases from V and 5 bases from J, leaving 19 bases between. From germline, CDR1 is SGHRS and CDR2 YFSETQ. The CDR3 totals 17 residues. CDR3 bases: TGCGCCAGCAGCCCCGGCAGGTTGTCGACGAATAATTCACCCCTCCACTTT. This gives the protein CASSPGRLSTNNSPLHF.

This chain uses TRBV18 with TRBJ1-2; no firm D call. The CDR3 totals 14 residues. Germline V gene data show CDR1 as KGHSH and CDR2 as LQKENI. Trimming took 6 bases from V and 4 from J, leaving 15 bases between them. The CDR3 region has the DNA TGTGCCAGCTCCCTCTTGCGGGCGATCTATGGCTACACCTTC. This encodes CASSLLRAIYGYTF.